Each of the 7 T cell receptor beta chains below was sequenced from the same sample in a study of Tregs in tolerant kidney transplant recipients. Only in-frame clones appear in the TCRdb table, and some are missing; sequencing was by immunoSEQ multiplex PCR. This table holds approximately 100,000 clones, under 95% found once. Sequenced material: CD4+ T cells from blood, taken before the transplant. All receptors derive from a human donor who received a combined kidney and bone marrow transplant.

V is TRBV7-2 and J is TRBJ2-3, with a possible D match to TRBD1 (6 bases). Germline V gene data show CDR1 as SGHTA and CDR2 as FQGNSA. This CDR3 has 16 amino acids. Trimming removed 3 bases at V and 4 bases at J, with 17 bases between. In DNA form, the CDR3 reads TGTGCCAGCAGCTTGGGGCGACAGGTACGGGCAGATACGCAGTATTTT. It codes for CASSLGRQVRADTQYF.

The rearrangement uses TRBV6-4 and TRBJ1-6; 9 bases map to TRBD1. After removal of 7 bases from V and 2 bases from J, the junction contained 6 bases not matched to a gene. This CDR3 comprises 16 residues. Germline V gene lookup returns CDR1 MRHNA and CDR2 SNTAGT. CDR3 residues: CASIRQGGAYNSPLHF. The CDR3 DNA follows: TGTGCCAGCATCAGACAGGGGGGAGCCTATAATTCACCCCTCCACTTT.

The chain uses TRBV11-3 and TRBJ2-7; 11 nucleotides align to TRBD1. The V gene end was trimmed by 0 bases and the J gene end by 4 bases; junction bases not matched to a gene: 5. The CDR3 spans 16 residues. CDR1 is SGHNT and CDR2 is YENEEA in the germline V gene. This CDR3 reads CASSLEAGTGGYEQYF. CDR3 DNA: TGTGCCAGCAGCTTAGAAGCCGGGACAGGGGGGTACGAGCAGTACTTC.

The chain recombines TRBV6-1 with TRBJ1-4; 7 positions match TRBD1. Looked up from germline, CDR1 is MNHNS and CDR2 is SASEGT. V lost 4 bases and J lost 5; bases outside the gene matches: 4. The CDR3 extends over 14 amino acids. CDR3 DNA sequence: TGTGCCAGCAGTGTACAGGGGTGGAATGAAAAACTGTTTTTT. Protein product: CASSVQGWNEKLFF.

The chain links TRBV5-4 to TRBJ1-1, with a weak D call TRBD1 (6 bases). The V gene lost 5 bases and the J gene lost 5 bases, with 19 bases spanning the gap. The CDR3 contains 15 residues. Germline V gives CDR1 SGHNT, CDR2 YYREEE (reference sequence). The DNA of the CDR3 is TGTGCCAGCAGTACGCAGGGGTTAAAGGAGACTGAAGCTTTCTTT. This encodes CASSTQGLKETEAFF.

The chain employs TRBV12-5 and TRBJ1-1; D not resolved. CDR1 is LGHNT and CDR2 is FRNRAP in the germline V gene. The CDR3 is made up of 14 amino acids. Trimming removed 5 bases from V and 3 bases from J, with 13 bases in between. The CDR3 DNA follows: TGTGCTAGTGGTCGGCTTTCGGGTCACACTGAAGCTTTCTTT. It is translated as CASGRLSGHTEAFF.

In its sample, this clone was seen once. The chain combines TRBV14 with TRBJ1-1; TRBD1 matches at 7 bases. V dropped 3 bases and J dropped 4; count of bases not matched to a gene: 2. From germline, CDR1 is SGHDN and CDR2 FVKESK. The length of the CDR3 is 13 residues. This CDR3 is CASSQHRGTEAFF. CDR3 DNA: TGTGCCAGCAGCCAGCACAGGGGCACTGAAGCTTTCTTT. Together with reference TRBV14 and TRBJ1-1, the CDR3 gives the full variable domain: EAGVTQFPSHSVIEKGQTVTLRCDPISGHDNLYWYRRVMGKEIKFLLHFVKESKQDESGMPNNRFLAERTGGTYSTLKVQPAELEDSGVYFCASSQHRGTEAFFGQGTRLTVV.